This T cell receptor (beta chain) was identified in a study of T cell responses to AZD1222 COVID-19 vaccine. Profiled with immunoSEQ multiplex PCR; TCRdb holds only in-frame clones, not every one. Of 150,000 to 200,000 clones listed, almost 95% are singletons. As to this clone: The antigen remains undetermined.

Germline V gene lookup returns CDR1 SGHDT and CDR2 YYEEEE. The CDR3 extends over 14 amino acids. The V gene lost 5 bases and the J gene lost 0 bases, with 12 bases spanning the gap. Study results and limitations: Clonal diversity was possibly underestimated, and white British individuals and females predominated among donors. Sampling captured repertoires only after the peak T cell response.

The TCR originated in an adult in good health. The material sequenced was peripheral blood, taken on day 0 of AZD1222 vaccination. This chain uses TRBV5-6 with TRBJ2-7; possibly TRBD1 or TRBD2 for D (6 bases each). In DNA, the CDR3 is TGTGCCAGCAGTAGGGGGAGGAGCTCCTACGAGCAGTACTTC. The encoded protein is CASSRGRSSYEQYF. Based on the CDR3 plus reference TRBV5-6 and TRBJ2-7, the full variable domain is DAGVTQSPTHLIKTRGQQVTLRCSPKSGHDTVSWYQQALGQGPQFIFQYYEEEERQRGNFPDRFSGHQFPNYSSELNVNALLLGDSALYLCASSRGRSSYEQYFGPGTRLTVT.